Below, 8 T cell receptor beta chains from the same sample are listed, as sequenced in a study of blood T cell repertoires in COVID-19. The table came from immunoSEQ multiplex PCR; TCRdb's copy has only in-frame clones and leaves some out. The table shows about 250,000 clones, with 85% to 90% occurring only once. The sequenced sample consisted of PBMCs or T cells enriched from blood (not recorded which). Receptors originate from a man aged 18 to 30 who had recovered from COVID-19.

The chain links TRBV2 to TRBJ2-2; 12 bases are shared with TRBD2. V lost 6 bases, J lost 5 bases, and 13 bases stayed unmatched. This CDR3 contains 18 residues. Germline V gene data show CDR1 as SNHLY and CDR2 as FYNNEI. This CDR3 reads CASRKRLAGDLRTGELFF. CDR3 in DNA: TGTGCCAGCAGGAAGAGACTAGCGGGAGATTTAAGGACCGGGGAGCTGTTTTTT.

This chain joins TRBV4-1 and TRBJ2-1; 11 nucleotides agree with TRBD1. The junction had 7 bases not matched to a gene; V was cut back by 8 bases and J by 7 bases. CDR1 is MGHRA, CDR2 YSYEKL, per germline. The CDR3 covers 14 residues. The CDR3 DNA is TGCGCCAGCGAAGGACAGGGGGCAGGGAATGAGCAGTTCTTC. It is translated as CASEGQGAGNEQFF.

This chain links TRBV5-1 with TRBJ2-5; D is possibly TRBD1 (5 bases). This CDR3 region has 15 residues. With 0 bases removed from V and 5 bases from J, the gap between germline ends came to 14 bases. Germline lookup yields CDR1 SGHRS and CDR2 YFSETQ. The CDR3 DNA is TGCGCCAGCAGCTTGGCAGGGTCTCCCGAGGAGACCCAGTACTTC. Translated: CASSLAGSPEETQYF.

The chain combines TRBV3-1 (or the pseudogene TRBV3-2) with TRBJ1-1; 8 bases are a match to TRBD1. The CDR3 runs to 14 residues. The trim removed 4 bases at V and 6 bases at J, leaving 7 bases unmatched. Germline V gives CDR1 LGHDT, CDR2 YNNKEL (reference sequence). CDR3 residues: CASSLLVDRAEAFF. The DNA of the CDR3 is TGTGCCAGCAGCCTTCTTGTGGACAGGGCTGAAGCTTTCTTT.

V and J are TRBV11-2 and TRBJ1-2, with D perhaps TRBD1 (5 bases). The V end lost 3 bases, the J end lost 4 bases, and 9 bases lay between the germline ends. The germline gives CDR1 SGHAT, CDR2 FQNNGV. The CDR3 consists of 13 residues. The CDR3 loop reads CASSFGHSYGYTF. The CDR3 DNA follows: TGTGCCAGCAGCTTTGGACACAGCTATGGCTACACCTTC.

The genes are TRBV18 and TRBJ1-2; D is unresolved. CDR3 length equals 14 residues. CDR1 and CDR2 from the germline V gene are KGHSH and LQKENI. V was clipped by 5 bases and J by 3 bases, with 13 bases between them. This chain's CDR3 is CASSSSGRDYGYTF. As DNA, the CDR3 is TGTGCCAGCTCATCGTCGGGTCGCGACTATGGCTACACCTTC.

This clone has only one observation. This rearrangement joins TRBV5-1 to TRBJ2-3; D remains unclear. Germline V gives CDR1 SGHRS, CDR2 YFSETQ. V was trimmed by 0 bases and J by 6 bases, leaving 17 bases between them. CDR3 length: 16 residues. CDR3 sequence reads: CASSLAPGQRSDTQYF. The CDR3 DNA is TGCGCCAGCAGCTTGGCCCCAGGCCAAAGGTCCGATACGCAGTATTTT.

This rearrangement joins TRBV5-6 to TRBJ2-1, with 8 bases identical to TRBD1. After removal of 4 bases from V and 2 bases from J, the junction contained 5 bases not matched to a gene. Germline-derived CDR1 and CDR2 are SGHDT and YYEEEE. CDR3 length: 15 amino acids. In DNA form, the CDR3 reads TGTGCCAGCAGCACTCGGACAGGGACCTACAATGAGCAGTTCTTC. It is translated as CASSTRTGTYNEQFF.